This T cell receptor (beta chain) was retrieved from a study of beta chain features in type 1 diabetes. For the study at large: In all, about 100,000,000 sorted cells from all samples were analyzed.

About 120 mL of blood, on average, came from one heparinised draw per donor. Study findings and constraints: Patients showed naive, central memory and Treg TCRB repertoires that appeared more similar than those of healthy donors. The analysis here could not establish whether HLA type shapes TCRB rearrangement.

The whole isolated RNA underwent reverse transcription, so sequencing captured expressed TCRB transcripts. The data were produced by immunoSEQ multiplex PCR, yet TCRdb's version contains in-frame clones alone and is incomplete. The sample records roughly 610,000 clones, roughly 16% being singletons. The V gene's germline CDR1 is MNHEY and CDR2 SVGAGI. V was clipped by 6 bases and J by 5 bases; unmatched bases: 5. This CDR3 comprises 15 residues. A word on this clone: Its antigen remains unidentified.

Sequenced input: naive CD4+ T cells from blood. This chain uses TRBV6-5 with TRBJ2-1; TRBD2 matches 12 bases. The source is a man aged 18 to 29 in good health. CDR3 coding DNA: TGTGCCAGCAGGGACGGGACTAGCGGGCACAATGAGCAGTTCTTC. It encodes CASRDGTSGHNEQFF.